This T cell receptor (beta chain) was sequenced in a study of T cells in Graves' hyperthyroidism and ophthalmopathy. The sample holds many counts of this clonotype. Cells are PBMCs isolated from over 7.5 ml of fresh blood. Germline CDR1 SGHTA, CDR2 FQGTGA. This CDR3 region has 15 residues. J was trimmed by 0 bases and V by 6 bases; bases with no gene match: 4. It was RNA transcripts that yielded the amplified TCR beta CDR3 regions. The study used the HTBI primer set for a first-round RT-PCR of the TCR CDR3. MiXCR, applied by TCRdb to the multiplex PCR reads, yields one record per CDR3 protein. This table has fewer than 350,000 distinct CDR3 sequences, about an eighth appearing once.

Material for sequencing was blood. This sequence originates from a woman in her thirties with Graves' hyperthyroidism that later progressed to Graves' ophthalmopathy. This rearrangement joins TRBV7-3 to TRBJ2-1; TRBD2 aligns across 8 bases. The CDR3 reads CASSRSGSSYNEQFF. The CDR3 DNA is TGTGCCAGCAGTAGAAGCGGGAGCTCCTACAATGAGCAGTTCTTC.